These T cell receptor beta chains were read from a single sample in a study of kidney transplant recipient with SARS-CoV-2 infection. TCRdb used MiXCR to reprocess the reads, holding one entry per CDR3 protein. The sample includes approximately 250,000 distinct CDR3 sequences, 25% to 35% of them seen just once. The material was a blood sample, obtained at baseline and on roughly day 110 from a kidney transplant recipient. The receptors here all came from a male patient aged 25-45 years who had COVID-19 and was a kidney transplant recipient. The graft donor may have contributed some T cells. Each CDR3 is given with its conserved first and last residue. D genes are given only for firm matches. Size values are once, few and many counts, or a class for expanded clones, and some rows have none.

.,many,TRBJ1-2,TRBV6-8,TGTGCCAGCAGTAGAGGAACACGCTCTAGAAAGACCTATGGCTACACCTTC,CASSRGTRSRKTYGYTF
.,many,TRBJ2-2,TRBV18,TGTGCCAGCTCCCCCCCCCTGACCGGGGAGCTGTTTTTT,CASSPPLTGELFF
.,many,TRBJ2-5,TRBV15,TGTGCCACCAGCCCCGGGGGAGAGACCCAGTACTTC,CATSPGGETQYF
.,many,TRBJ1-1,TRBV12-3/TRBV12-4,TGTGCCAGCAGTTTATTCGGAGGGGCTGAAGCTTTCTTT,CASSLFGGAEAFF
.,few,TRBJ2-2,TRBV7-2,TGTGCCAGCAGCTTAGATCCGTGGAAGGTCGGGGAGCTGTTTTTT,CASSLDPWKVGELFF
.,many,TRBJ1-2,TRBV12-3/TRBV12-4,TGTGCCAGCAGTGGAGATGTCACAGCAGGAAAGACCTATGGCTACACCTTC,CASSGDVTAGKTYGYTF
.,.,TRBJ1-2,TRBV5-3,TGTGCCAGATTTCGAATAGTGGTGAGAAAGACCTATGGCTACACCTTC,CARFRIVVRKTYGYTF
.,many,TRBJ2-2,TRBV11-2,TGTGCCAGCGTCCGGGACTTACGAACCGGGGAGCTGTTTTTT,CASVRDLRTGELFF
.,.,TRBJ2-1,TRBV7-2,TGTGCCAGCAGCAAACACCACAATGAGCAGTTCTTC,CASSKHHNEQFF
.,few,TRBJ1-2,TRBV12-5,TGTGCTAGTGGTAGTAATCATTTGCAGGGAAAGACCTATGGCTACACCTTC,CASGSNHLQGKTYGYTF
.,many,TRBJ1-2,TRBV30,TGTGCCTGGCGAAAAACGCGTTATAGAAAGACCTATGGCTACACCTTC,CAWRKTRYRKTYGYTF
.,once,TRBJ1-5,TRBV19,TGTGCCTGTAGTATGGCACAGGAGTATCAGCCCCAGCACTTT,CACSMAQEYQPQHF
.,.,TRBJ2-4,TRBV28,TGTGCCAGCAGCCATAGGGGGGGGGCCAAAAACATTCAGTACTTC,CASSHRGGAKNIQYF
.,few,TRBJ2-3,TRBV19,TGTGCCAGTAGTATGGGTGGTAGGGGGACTAGCACAGATACGCAGTATTTT,CASSMGGRGTSTDTQYF
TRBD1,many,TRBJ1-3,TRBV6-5,TGTGCCAGCACTCTACAGGGGGCAGGGTCTGGAAACACCATATATTTT,CASTLQGAGSGNTIYF
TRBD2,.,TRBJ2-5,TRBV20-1,TGCAGTGCTAGGCCGCGCGGGGGGGCCAATCGAGAGACCCAGTACTTC,CSARPRGGANRETQYF
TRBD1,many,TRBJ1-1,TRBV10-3,TGTGCCATCAGTGGGACAGGGGACTCCGAAGCTTTCTTT,CAISGTGDSEAFF
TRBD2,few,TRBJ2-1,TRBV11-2,TGTGCCAGCAGCTTATTGGGACTAGGACGGGATGAGCAGTTCTTC,CASSLLGLGRDEQFF
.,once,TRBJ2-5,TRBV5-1,TGCGCCAGCAGCGGCCCCCCAGGGGACGTCGCGAAGACCCAGTACTTC,CASSGPPGDVAKTQYF
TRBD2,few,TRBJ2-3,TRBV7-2,TGTGCCAGCAGCCAGAGCGGGAGTAGCGGTACGCAGTATTTT,CASSQSGSSGTQYF
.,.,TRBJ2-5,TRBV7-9,TGTGCCAGCGGCTTAGCTGGGGCAGGGCATGGAGAGACCCAGTACTTC,CASGLAGAGHGETQYF
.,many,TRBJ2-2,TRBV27,TGTGCCAGCACTAACACCGGGGAGCTGTTTTTT,CASTNTGELFF
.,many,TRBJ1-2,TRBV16,TGTGCCAGCAGCCGGACAGAGGTCGTTAGAAAGACCTATGGCTACACCTTC,CASSRTEVVRKTYGYTF
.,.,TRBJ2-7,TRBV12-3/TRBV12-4,TGTGCCAGCAGGTCCGCGGACAGCTCCTACGAGCAGTACTTC,CASRSADSSYEQYF
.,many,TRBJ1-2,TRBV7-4,TGTGCCAGCAGCGGGCGATTTTCAGCTCGAAAGACCTATGGCTACACCTTC,CASSGRFSARKTYGYTF
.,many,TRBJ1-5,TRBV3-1,TGTGCCAGCAGCCAGGGTTTTGGGAATCAGCCCCAGCATTTT,CASSQGFGNQPQHF
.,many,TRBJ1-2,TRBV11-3,TGTGCCAGCAGCGCGATAATCGATCTCGGAAAGACCTATGGCTACACCTTC,CASSAIIDLGKTYGYTF
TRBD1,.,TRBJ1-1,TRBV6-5,TGTGCCATAGGGGGCAGGGGGCCCACTGAAGCTTTCTTT,CAIGGRGPTEAFF
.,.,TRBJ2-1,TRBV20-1,TGCAGTGCCGGGGGACTCCTATATAAAGAGCAGTTCTTC,CSAGGLLYKEQFF
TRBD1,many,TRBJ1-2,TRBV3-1,TGTGCCAGCAGCACGACACAGGGGCACTTCTATGGCTACACCTTC,CASSTTQGHFYGYTF
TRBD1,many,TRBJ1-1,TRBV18,TGTGCCAGCTCACCAGACACAGGGGAGACTGAAGCTTTCTTT,CASSPDTGETEAFF
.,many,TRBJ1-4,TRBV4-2,TGTGCCAGCAGCCAAGATGGAAGTGATGAAAAACTGTTTTTT,CASSQDGSDEKLFF
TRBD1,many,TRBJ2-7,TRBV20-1,TGCAGTGCTAGAGATCGTCAGACAGGGAAAGGAAACGAGCAGTACTTC,CSARDRQTGKGNEQYF
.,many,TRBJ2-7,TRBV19,TGTGCCAGTAGTCTTAGCCGGGACCCAGCCTACGAGCAGTACTTC,CASSLSRDPAYEQYF
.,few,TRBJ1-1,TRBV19,TGTGCCAGTAGTATAAATGTTCCGGCAGGGGCTTTCTTT,CASSINVPAGAFF
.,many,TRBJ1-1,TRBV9,TGTGCCAGCAGCTACAGGGTCGACACTGAAGCTTTCTTT,CASSYRVDTEAFF
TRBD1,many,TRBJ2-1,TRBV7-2,TGTGCCAGCAGCTTCCGGGACAGGGCTTACAATGAGCAGTTCTTC,CASSFRDRAYNEQFF
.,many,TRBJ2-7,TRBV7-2,TGTGCCAGCAGCTTGCTACCGGGACCGCTTTACGAGCAGTACTTC,CASSLLPGPLYEQYF
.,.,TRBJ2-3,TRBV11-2,TGTGCCAGCAGCGCTGGGGGAGGCGTAGATACGCAGTATTTT,CASSAGGGVDTQYF
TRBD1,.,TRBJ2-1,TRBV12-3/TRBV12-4,TGTGCCAGCAGTACTTTCCAGACAGGGGGGTACAATGAGCAGTTCTTC,CASSTFQTGGYNEQFF
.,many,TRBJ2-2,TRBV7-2,TGTGCCAGCAGCTTACACGGGGGCAGGGCAGGTGGGGAGCTGTTTTTT,CASSLHGGRAGGELFF
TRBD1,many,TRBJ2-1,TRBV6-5,TGTGCCAGCAGCCGTTTTCACAGGGGAAATGAGCAGTTCTTC,CASSRFHRGNEQFF
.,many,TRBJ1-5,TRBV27,TGTGCCAGCAGGGAGCGGGCAGGGTATCAGCCCCAGCATTTT,CASRERAGYQPQHF
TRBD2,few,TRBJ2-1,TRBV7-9,TGTGCCAGCAGCACCCCGGGGGGGACCTACAATGAGCAGTTCTTC,CASSTPGGTYNEQFF
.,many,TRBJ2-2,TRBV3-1,TGTGCCAGCAGCTGTAGTTATCCCATTTCAGGCTTGACCGGGGAGCTGTTTTTT,CASSCSYPISGLTGELFF
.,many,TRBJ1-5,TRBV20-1,TGCAGTGCTATACACGCAAGCAATCAGCCCCAGCATTTT,CSAIHASNQPQHF
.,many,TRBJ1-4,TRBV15,TGTGCCACCAGCAGAGATCGGGGGCGTGAAAAACTGTTTTTT,CATSRDRGREKLFF
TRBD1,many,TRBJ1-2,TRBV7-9,TGTGCCAGCAGCAGAGCCGGGACAGCTAAAAACTATGGCTACACCTTC,CASSRAGTAKNYGYTF
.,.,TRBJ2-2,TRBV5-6,TGTGCCGACAGCTGGCTAAGGGGCCCAAACACCGGGGAGCTGTTTTTT,CADSWLRGPNTGELFF
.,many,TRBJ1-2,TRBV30,TGTGCCTGGAACCGGGCGCTAGGGGGGATGAACTATGGCTACACCTTC,CAWNRALGGMNYGYTF
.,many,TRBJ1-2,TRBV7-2,TGTGCCAGCAGCCATCCTTCCAGAGACGGAAAGACCTATGGCTACACCTTC,CASSHPSRDGKTYGYTF
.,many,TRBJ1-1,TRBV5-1,TGCGCCAGCAGCTTACGGGGGTTTAGCACTGAAGCTTTCTTT,CASSLRGFSTEAFF
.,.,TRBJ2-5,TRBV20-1,TGCAGTGCGGGGGGGGCAGTGCTAGAGACCCAGTACTTC,CSAGGAVLETQYF